The next 24 T cell receptor beta chains were all read from a single sample in a study of OX40 agonist ivuxolimab in advanced cancers. Method: immunoSEQ multiplex PCR; TCRdb's copy keeps in-frame clones and lacks some. The sample records 60,000 or so clones, nearly 90% being singletons. The sample was CD4+ or CD8+ T cells sorted from blood, taken in a trial of the OX40 agonist ivuxolimab. The receptors stem from an adult with an advanced solid tumor such as melanoma, head and neck, liver or kidney cancer.

This clone has only one observation. CDR3: CASSWADSPYNEQFF. The CDR3 nucleotides read TGTGCCAGCAGCTGGGCCGACAGTCCTTACAATGAGCAGTTCTTC. This chain links TRBV7-2 with TRBJ2-1; the D gene is possibly TRBD1 (5 bases). The germline V and J ends were trimmed by 4 bases and 4 bases, with 14 bases remaining between them. This CDR3 comprises 15 residues. Germline V gene data show CDR1 as SGHTA and CDR2 as FQGNSA.

The chain employs TRBV27 and TRBJ1-1; D ambiguous. V was cut by 5 bases and J by 5 bases, with 12 bases left in between. Germline loops: CDR1 MNHEY, CDR2 SMNVEV (reference sequence). CDR3 length: 13 residues. Written as DNA, the CDR3 is TGTGCCAGCAGTCTTACCGTGGGGACTGAAGCTTTCTTT. Its translation is CASSLTVGTEAFF.

This clone is a singleton in its sample. The CDR3 DNA reads as TGTGCCAGCAGCCAACTGAGGGGGCCTAATGAAAAACTGTTTTTT. This sequence encodes CASSQLRGPNEKLFF. This chain uses TRBV14 with TRBJ1-4, with 7 bases identical to TRBD1. Germline trimming cut 2 bases from V and 3 bases from J; bases unmatched to any gene: 3. Germline V lookup: CDR1 SGHDN, CDR2 FVKESK. The CDR3 covers 15 residues.

The chain employs TRBV28 and TRBJ2-5, with TRBD1 as a possible D gene (5 bases). Germline loops: CDR1 MDHEN, CDR2 SYDVKM. The CDR3 contains 14 residues. V lost 6 bases, J lost 4 bases, and 15 bases lay in between. The CDR3 nucleotides are TGTGCCAGCAGGCTCTCGACAGTAATAGAGACCCAGTACTTC. As protein: CASRLSTVIETQYF.

The chain is built from TRBV11-2 and TRBJ2-1; 11 nucleotides agree with TRBD2. This CDR3 spans 18 amino acids. Germline V CDR1 and CDR2: SGHAT, FQNNGV. The V gene end was trimmed by 2 bases and the J gene end by 2 bases; junction bases not matched to a gene: 8. The CDR3 DNA reads as TGTGCCAGCAGCTTACTAGCGGGAGGAGCTGGGGCCTACAATGAGCAGTTCTTC. Translating gives CASSLLAGGAGAYNEQFF.

V usage is TRBV27 and J usage is TRBJ2-7; D is perhaps TRBD2 (6 bases). V was cut by 1 base and J by 6 bases, with 16 bases left in between. From germline, CDR1 is MNHEY and CDR2 SMNVEV (reference sequence). The CDR3 length is 15 residues. This chain's CDR3 is CASSLLSGRVGEQYF. DNA of the CDR3: TGTGCCAGCAGTTTATTGTCCGGGAGAGTCGGCGAGCAGTACTTC.

The J gene is TRBJ1-2, the V gene TRBV5-1, with D perhaps matching TRBD1 (6 bases). The germline V gene encodes CDR1 SGHRS and CDR2 YFSETQ. Trimming took off 4 bases at V and 4 bases at J, with 11 bases between the two ends. The CDR3 extends over 13 amino acids. CDR3 nucleotides: TGCGCCAGCAGCGCTGGACAGTTCTATGGCTACACCTTC. This codes for CASSAGQFYGYTF. Supplemented by reference TRBV5-1 and TRBJ1-2, the full variable domain reads KAGVTQTPRYLIKTRGQQVTLSCSPISGHRSVSWYQQTPGQGLQFLFEYFSETQRNKGNFPGRFSGRQFSNSRSEMNVSTLELGDSALYLCASSAGQFYGYTFGSGTRLTVV.

The rearrangement uses TRBV10-1 and TRBJ2-3; D call uncertain. Per germline, CDR1 WNHNN and CDR2 SYGVQD (reference sequence). The CDR3 extends over 15 amino acids. V was shortened by 0 bases and J by 0 bases, with 7 bases between the two germline ends. CDR3 loop: CASSESADSTDTQYF. DNA for the CDR3: TGCGCCAGCAGTGAGTCGGCAGATAGCACAGATACGCAGTATTTT.

The gene calls are TRBV5-4 and TRBJ1-1; TRBD1 matches at 10 bases. Germline V CDR1 and CDR2: SGHNT, YYREEE (reference sequence). The CDR3 totals 15 residues. V shed 0 bases, J shed 3 bases, and the junction held 2 bases outside the gene matches. The CDR3 DNA is TGTGCCAGCAGCTTGGATGGACAGGGGGACACTGAAGCTTTCTTT. Protein product: CASSLDGQGDTEAFF.

This clone was counted once. The chain employs TRBV14 and TRBJ2-1, with 7 bases that match TRBD2. The CDR3 consists of 16 residues. Trimming took 2 bases from V and 7 from J; bases not matched to a gene: 11. CDR1 and CDR2 from the germline V gene are SGHDN and FVKESK. The CDR3 nucleotides read TGTGCCAGCAGCCAATTCCTCGCGGGAGTTGGAAATGAGCAGTTCTTC. Translating it yields CASSQFLAGVGNEQFF. The whole variable domain, remainder taken from reference TRBV14 and TRBJ2-1, is EAGVTQFPSHSVIEKGQTVTLRCDPISGHDNLYWYRRVMGKEIKFLLHFVKESKQDESGMPNNRFLAERTGGTYSTLKVQPAELEDSGVYFCASSQFLAGVGNEQFFGPGTRLTVL.

This clone has just one count. The genes are TRBV6-1 and TRBJ1-4, with no clear D. Germline V gene lookup returns CDR1 MNHNS and CDR2 SASEGT. This CDR3 region has 16 residues. V was trimmed by 1 base and J by 5 bases, leaving 14 bases between them. The CDR3 protein is CASSEVIVGLNEKLFF. The CDR3 nucleotides read TGTGCCAGCAGTGAAGTTATTGTGGGGTTGAATGAAAAACTGTTTTTT.

The V gene is TRBV5-4, the J gene TRBJ1-6; D possibly corresponds to TRBD1 (5 bases). CDR3 length: 14 amino acids. Germline V CDR1 and CDR2: SGHNT, YYREEE (reference sequence). V lost 2 bases and J lost 10, with 13 bases in between. For the CDR3, the DNA is TGTGCCAGCAGCTTTGGGCAGGGAGGATCACCCCTCCACTTT. Translation gives CASSFGQGGSPLHF.

J is TRBJ1-1 and V is TRBV4-3, with TRBD1 identical over 10 bases. Germline assignment: CDR1 LGHNA and CDR2 YSLEER. This CDR3 comprises 15 residues. Germline trimming cut 0 bases from V and 6 bases from J; bases unmatched to any gene: 4. The CDR3 nucleotides read TGCGCCAGCAGCCAAGAGACAGGGGGCGCGTCTGAAGCTTTCTTT. It is translated as CASSQETGGASEAFF.

The chain employs TRBV29-1 and TRBJ2-3; TRBD2 matches 9 bases. CDR3 length: 14 amino acids. CDR1 and CDR2 from the germline V gene are SQVTM and ANQGSEA. The J segment lost 4 bases and the V segment lost 3 bases, leaving 5 bases of the junction unmatched. Written as DNA, the CDR3 is TGCAGCGTTGAGGGACTAGCTAAAGCAGATACGCAGTATTTT. It translates to CSVEGLAKADTQYF.

The chain carries TRBV19 and TRBJ1-3; 7 bases are a match to TRBD1. Germline V lookup: CDR1 LNHDA, CDR2 SQIVND (reference sequence). Germline trimming cut 3 bases from V and 0 bases from J; bases unmatched to any gene: 11. CDR3 length: 18 amino acids. CDR3 protein: CASSIWQGDSPSGNTIYF. The CDR3 DNA reads TGTGCCAGTAGTATCTGGCAGGGGGATTCTCCCTCTGGAAACACCATATATTTT.

The chain combines TRBV13 with TRBJ1-3; D unresolved. This CDR3 spans 11 amino acids. V gave up 5 bases and J gave up 4 bases, with 3 bases separating them. The germline V gene encodes CDR1 PRHDT and CDR2 FYEKMQ (reference sequence). The DNA for the CDR3 is TGTGCCAGCAGCGGAGGAAACACCATATATTTT. Amino acids: CASSGGNTIYF.

This clone was seen a few times. This chain connects TRBV5-4 to TRBJ2-7; the D gene is possibly TRBD1 (5 bases). The length of the CDR3 is 14 residues. V was shortened by 2 bases and J by 3 bases, with 12 bases between the two germline ends. Germline V CDR1 and CDR2: SGHNT, YYREEE (reference sequence). The CDR3: CASSFWGGNYEQYF. The CDR3 bases are TGTGCCAGCAGCTTCTGGGGCGGAAACTACGAGCAGTACTTC.

This chain connects TRBV7-2 to TRBJ1-2, with unresolved D. The CDR3 runs to 12 residues. V lost 2 bases and J 8 bases, leaving 9 bases between the germline ends. CDR1 and CDR2 (germline): SGHTA, FQGNSA. The CDR3 DNA follows: TGTGCCAGCAGCTTATCTATATCCGGCTACACCTTC. It yields the protein CASSLSISGYTF.

This chain connects TRBV18 to TRBJ1-2; D gene ambiguous. The CDR3 is made up of 13 amino acids. V lost 3 bases and J 4 bases, leaving 9 bases between the germline ends. CDR1 is KGHSH and CDR2 is LQKENI in the germline V gene. Written as DNA, the CDR3 is TGTGCCAGCTCACCCCCGGGAACCTATGGCTACACCTTC. Translating it yields CASSPPGTYGYTF. The variable domain in full, with the rest retrieved from reference TRBV18 and TRBJ1-2, is NAGVMQNPRHLVRRRGQEARLRCSPMKGHSHVYWYRQLPEEGLKFMVYLQKENIIDESGMPKERFSAEFPKEGPSILRIQQVVRGDSAAYFCASSPPGTYGYTFGSGTRLTVV.

This clone was recorded only once. The J gene is TRBJ2-1, the V gene TRBV28; D possibly corresponds to TRBD2 (6 bases). The CDR3 contains 14 residues. Trimming removed 2 bases at V and 6 bases at J, with 11 bases between. CDR1 MDHEN and CDR2 SYDVKM come from the germline V gene. The CDR3 DNA reads as TGTGCCAGCAGTTTACTCGGACTACCCAATGAGCAGTTCTTC. It is translated as CASSLLGLPNEQFF.

The chain carries TRBV6-5 and TRBJ1-1, with D unresolved. Germline assignment: CDR1 MNHEY and CDR2 SVGAGI. The CDR3 length is 11 residues. V lost 5 bases to trimming and J lost 1 base, with 2 bases between them. The CDR3 sequence: CASSKNTEAFF. The CDR3 DNA is TGTGCCAGCAGTAAGAACACTGAAGCTTTCTTT.

The gene calls are TRBV27 and TRBJ2-1; a possible D gene is TRBD2 (5 bases). V lost 5 bases and J 13 bases, leaving 15 bases between the germline ends. Looked up from germline, CDR1 is MNHEY and CDR2 is SMNVEV (reference sequence). This CDR3 is 12 amino acids long. The CDR3 nucleotides are TGTGCCAGCAGTACAGCCGGCGGAGGCCAGTTCTTC. Its translation: CASSTAGGGQFF.

This clone was observed a handful of times. This chain links TRBV9 with TRBJ2-3; TRBD2 matches 8 bases. The V and J ends lost 3 bases and 3 bases, in that order; junction bases with no gene match: 3. This CDR3 has 14 amino acids. CDR1 and CDR2 from the germline V gene are SGDLS and YYNGEE. The CDR3 reads CASSAGRETDTQYF. CDR3 bases: TGTGCCAGCAGCGCCGGGAGGGAGACAGATACGCAGTATTTT.

The chain recombines TRBV6-5 with TRBJ1-1; tentative D call: TRBD1 (6 bases). Germline CDR1 and CDR2: MNHEY and SVGAGI. V shed 5 bases and J shed 1 base, with 14 bases lying between them. The CDR3 is made up of 15 amino acids. The CDR3 reads CASSRSRGKNTEAFF. The CDR3 bases are TGTGCCAGCAGTCGCTCCAGGGGCAAGAACACTGAAGCTTTCTTT.